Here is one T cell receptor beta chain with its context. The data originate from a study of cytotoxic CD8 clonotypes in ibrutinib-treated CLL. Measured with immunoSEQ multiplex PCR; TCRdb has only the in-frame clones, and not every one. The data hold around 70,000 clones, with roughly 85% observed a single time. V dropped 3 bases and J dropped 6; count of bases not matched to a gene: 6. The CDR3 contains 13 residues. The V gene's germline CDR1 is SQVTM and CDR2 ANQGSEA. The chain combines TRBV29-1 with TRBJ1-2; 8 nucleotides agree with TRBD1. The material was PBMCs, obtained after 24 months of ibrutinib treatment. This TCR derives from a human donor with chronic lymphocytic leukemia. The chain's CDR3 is CSVDRDRKDGYTF. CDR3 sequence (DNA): TGCAGCGTTGACAGGGACAGGAAGGATGGCTACACCTTC. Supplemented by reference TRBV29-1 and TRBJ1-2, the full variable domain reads SAVISQKPSRDICQRGTSLTIQCQVDSQVTMMFWYRQQPGQSLTLIATANQGSEATYESGFVIDKFPISRPNLTFSTLTVSNMSPEDSSIYLCSVDRDRKDGYTFGSGTRLTVV.